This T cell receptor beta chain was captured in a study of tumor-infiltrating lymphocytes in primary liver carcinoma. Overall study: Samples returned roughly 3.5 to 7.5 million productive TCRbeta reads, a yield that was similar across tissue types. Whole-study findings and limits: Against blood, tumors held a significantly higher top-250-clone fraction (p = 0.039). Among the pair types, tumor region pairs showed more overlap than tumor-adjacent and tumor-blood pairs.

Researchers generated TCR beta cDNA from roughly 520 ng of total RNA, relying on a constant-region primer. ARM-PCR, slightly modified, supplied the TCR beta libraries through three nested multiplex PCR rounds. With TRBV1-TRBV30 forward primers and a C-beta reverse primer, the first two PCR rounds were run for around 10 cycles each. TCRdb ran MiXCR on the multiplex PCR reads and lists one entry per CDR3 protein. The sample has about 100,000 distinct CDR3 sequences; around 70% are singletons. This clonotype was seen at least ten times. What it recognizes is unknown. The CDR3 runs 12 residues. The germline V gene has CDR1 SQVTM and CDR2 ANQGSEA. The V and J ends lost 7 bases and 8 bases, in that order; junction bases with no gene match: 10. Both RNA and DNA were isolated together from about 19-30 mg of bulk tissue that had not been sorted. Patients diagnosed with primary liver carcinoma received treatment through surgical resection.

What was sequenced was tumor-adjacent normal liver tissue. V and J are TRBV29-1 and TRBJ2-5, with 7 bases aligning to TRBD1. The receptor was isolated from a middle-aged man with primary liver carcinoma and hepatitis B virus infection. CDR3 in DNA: TGCAGCGCCGGACAGGCCAGATCCACCCAGTACTTC. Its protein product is CSAGQARSTQYF. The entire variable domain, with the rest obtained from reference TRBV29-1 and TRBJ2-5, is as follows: SAVISQKPSRDICQRGTSLTIQCQVDSQVTMMFWYRQQPGQSLTLIATANQGSEATYESGFVIDKFPISRPNLTFSTLTVSNMSPEDSSIYLCSAGQARSTQYFGPGTRLLVL.